The rows below give T cell receptor beta chains drawn from one sample of a study of neurological immune-mediated disorders. Via MiXCR, TCRdb re-called the 5' RACE reads, giving one row per CDR3 protein. The data hold around 69,000 distinct CDR3 sequences, with roughly 10% observed a single time. Sequencing was carried out using PBMCs. Receptors originate from a man between 25 and 39 years old in good health. Both conserved end residues are part of each CDR3. A D gene is named only where the DNA matches it firmly. Expanded clones get a size class; other rows say once, few or many, or leave the size out.

many	.	TRBV10-1	TRBJ2-5	TGCGCCAGCAGTGAGTCCCCGAATGGGGCCCAGTACTTC	CASSESPNGAQYF
once	.	TRBV11-3	TRBJ2-1	TGTGCCAGCAGCTTTCAAGACACTTCGGGGAATGAGCAGTTTTTC	CASSFQDTSGNEQFF
many	.	TRBV5-1	TRBJ1-4	TGCGCCAGCAAATTTGAGAGCTCAACTAATGAAAAACTGTTTTTT	CASKFESSTNEKLFF
many	.	TRBV20-1	TRBJ1-6	TGCAGTGCTAGCCCCCCCGGTCGAAGCTCACCCCTCCACTTT	CSASPPGRSSPLHF
many	.	TRBV6-6	TRBJ2-7	TGTGCCAGCAGCGACGACATCTACGAGCAGTACTTC	CASSDDIYEQYF
few	.	TRBV15	TRBJ2-1	TGTGCCACCAGCAGAGTCCCTCGCCTGGTCCGGGAGTCGTATGAGCAGTTCTTC	CATSRVPRLVRESYEQFF
many	TRBD1	TRBV6-5	TRBJ2-2	TGTGCCAGCAGTGACCCCGGGACAGGGGGCCCCGGGGAGCTGTTTTTT	CASSDPGTGGPGELFF
many	TRBD1	TRBV29-1	TRBJ2-5	TGCAGCGCACAGGGACAGGGGGGGACCCAGTACTTC	CSAQGQGGTQYF
many	.	TRBV12-3/TRBV12-4	TRBJ1-3	TGTGCCAGCAGTCCCGGACCGGGAAACACCATATATTTT	CASSPGPGNTIYF
many	.	TRBV3-1	TRBJ1-1	TGTGCCAGCAGCCAAGGGGCGAACTTGAACACTGAAGCTTTCTTT	CASSQGANLNTEAFF
many	.	TRBV7-9	TRBJ2-3	TGTGCCAGCAGCCTGAGAGGAAGGACGGATACGCAGTATTTT	CASSLRGRTDTQYF
many	.	TRBV28	TRBJ2-2	TGTGCCAGCAGTTTCCTGGGAGATCCTAGCACCGGGGAGCTGTTTTTT	CASSFLGDPSTGELFF
many	TRBD2	TRBV7-6	TRBJ2-7	TGTGCCAGCAGCCCGACTAGCGGTACCTACGAGCAGTACTTC	CASSPTSGTYEQYF
medium-sized	.	TRBV4-2	TRBJ1-3	TGTGCCAGCAGCCAAGACAGTCTCTCTGGAAACACCATATATTTT	CASSQDSLSGNTIYF
few	.	TRBV24-1	TRBJ2-3	TGTGCCACCAGTGACCCTCGACAGATCCCCACAGATACGCAGTATTTT	CATSDPRQIPTDTQYF
many	TRBD1	TRBV5-1	TRBJ2-4	TGCGCCAGCAGCCCCCGACCTCACGACCGGGACAGGGGGACCAAAAACATTCAGTACTTC	CASSPRPHDRDRGTKNIQYF
many	.	TRBV27	TRBJ2-7	TGTGCCAGCAGTTTATTCGGGGTTTCCTACGAGCAGTACTTC	CASSLFGVSYEQYF
many	TRBD1	TRBV20-1	TRBJ2-7	TGCAGTGCTAGTAAGGGGGCCTTTCCCTACGAGCAGTACTTC	CSASKGAFPYEQYF
many	.	TRBV6-2/TRBV6-3	TRBJ1-6	TGTGCCAGCAGTTGGAAAACAGGGCCCCTCCACTTT	CASSWKTGPLHF
many	TRBD2	TRBV5-5	TRBJ2-3	TGTGCCAGCAGCTGGACCGGGACTAGCGGGAGAGATACGCAGTATTTT	CASSWTGTSGRDTQYF
few	TRBD1	TRBV7-6	TRBJ1-6	TGTGCCAGCAGCGTAACAGGGGGCGATGCCTCACCCCTCCACTTT	CASSVTGGDASPLHF
many	.	TRBV20-1	TRBJ2-1	TGCAGTGCTAGGGGGACTTTTCTGAATGAGCAGTTCTTC	CSARGTFLNEQFF
many	TRBD2	TRBV29-1	TRBJ2-1	TGCAGCGTTGGGAGCGGGAGCGTGAATGAGCAGTTCTTC	CSVGSGSVNEQFF
many	.	TRBV5-1	TRBJ2-3	TGCGCCAGCAGCCTCGGGGTAGATACGCAGTATTTT	CASSLGVDTQYF
many	TRBD1	TRBV6-6	TRBJ2-7	TGTGCCAGCAGACCCACAGGGGGTGGCTACGAGCAGTACTTC	CASRPTGGGYEQYF
many	.	TRBV11-2	TRBJ2-2	TGTGCCAGCAGCTTAGTCCCTAGTAACGGGGAGCTGTTTTTT	CASSLVPSNGELFF
many	TRBD2	TRBV5-1	TRBJ2-3	TGCGCCAGCAGCTTGGGGGGACTAGCGGGAGGAAGCACAGATACGCAGTATTTT	CASSLGGLAGGSTDTQYF
many	.	TRBV29-1	TRBJ2-7	TGCAGCGTTGAAGATCCCGAGCATAAGAGGGAGCAGTACTTC	CSVEDPEHKREQYF
medium-sized	.	TRBV5-5	TRBJ1-6	TGTGCCAGCAGCATAAGACCCGTGGGGACGACGGCACCCCTCCACTTT	CASSIRPVGTTAPLHF
many	.	TRBV29-1	TRBJ1-1	TGCAGCGTTGTGGTGAACACTGAAGCTTTCTTT	CSVVVNTEAFF
many	.	TRBV29-1	TRBJ2-4	TGCAGCGTGGTAATGGAACAGGGAGCCAAAAACATTCAGTACTTC	CSVVMEQGAKNIQYF
many	.	TRBV5-1	TRBJ1-5	TGCGCCAGCAGCTTGGAAGGGGGAAGCAATCAGCCCCAGCATTTT	CASSLEGGSNQPQHF
many	TRBD2	TRBV6-1	TRBJ2-7	TGTGCCAGCAGTGAAAGTGCTAGCGGGAGAAACTACGAGCAGTACTTC	CASSESASGRNYEQYF
.	.	TRBV12-3/TRBV12-4	TRBJ2-7	TGTGCCAGCAGTGTTGATGGGGTCTACGAGCAGTACTTC	CASSVDGVYEQYF
many	.	TRBV7-2	TRBJ1-3	TGTGCCAGCAGCTTAGCGCTGGGGGCTGGAAACACCATATATTTT	CASSLALGAGNTIYF
many	.	TRBV24-1	TRBJ1-1	TGTGCCACCGGGGGGATTGTCGGGACTAACACTGAAGCTTTCTTT	CATGGIVGTNTEAFF
many	TRBD1	TRBV3-1	TRBJ2-2	TGTGCCACCGGGACAGGCTACTTAGGGGAGCTGTTTTTT	CATGTGYLGELFF
many	TRBD2	TRBV5-4	TRBJ2-1	TGTGCCAGCAGCTTTCCAGTTAGCGGGAGTTCATCCTACAATGAGCAGTTCTTC	CASSFPVSGSSSYNEQFF
many	.	TRBV20-1	TRBJ1-1	TGCAGTGCTACCAGTGAGGGGATGAACACTGAAGCTTTCTTT	CSATSEGMNTEAFF
few	.	TRBV6-2/TRBV6-3	TRBJ2-3	TGTGCCAGCAGTTACTCGGGGGCCCGAGCGCAGTATTTT	CASSYSGARAQYF
many	.	TRBV11-2	TRBJ2-3	TGTGCCAGCAGCTTAATAGGAGGCCTCAACCCCACAGATACGCAGTATTTT	CASSLIGGLNPTDTQYF
many	.	TRBV5-1	TRBJ2-3	TGCGCCAGCAGCCCACAAGGGCAGGGTACAGATACGCAGTATTTT	CASSPQGQGTDTQYF
many	TRBD1	TRBV6-1	TRBJ2-6	TGTGCCAGCAGTGAATTCACAGGGGGTTATGGGGCCAACGTCCTGACTTTC	CASSEFTGGYGANVLTF
many	.	TRBV25-1	TRBJ2-3	TGTGCCAGCAGTGAAACAGGGATTGATACGCAGTATTTT	CASSETGIDTQYF
many	.	TRBV29-1	TRBJ1-3	TGCAGCGTGCGGGACATATTCTCTGGAAACACCATATATTTT	CSVRDIFSGNTIYF
.	.	TRBV2	TRBJ2-1	TGTGCTAGCCGTGGAACCCAATACAATGAGCAGTTCTTC	CASRGTQYNEQFF
many	TRBD2	TRBV4-1	TRBJ2-4	TGCGCCAGCAGCCAAGGAACTAGCGTGTTGTTGCACTTC	CASSQGTSVLLHF
many	.	TRBV28	TRBJ1-4	TGTGCCAGCAGTCCCATAGGTGAAAAACTGTTTTTT	CASSPIGEKLFF
.	.	TRBV3-1	TRBJ2-5	TGTGCCAGCAGCCAAGGCATCGGGGGCTTAGAGACCCAGTACTTC	CASSQGIGGLETQYF
many	.	TRBV28	TRBJ1-2	TGTGCCAGCAGTTTTCTGGGCAAGCGGGATGGCTACACCTTC	CASSFLGKRDGYTF
many	.	TRBV20-1	TRBJ2-7	TGCAGTGCTAGAGTCATACGAGGGCCCTACGAGCAGTACTTC	CSARVIRGPYEQYF
many	.	TRBV11-2	TRBJ2-2	TGTGCCAGCAGCTTAGATTGGGGGATTGGCGGGGAGCTGTTTTTT	CASSLDWGIGGELFF
.	.	TRBV19	TRBJ2-5	TGTGACAGTAGTATACTGGACAGAGAGACCCAGTACTTC	CDSSILDRETQYF
many	.	TRBV12-3/TRBV12-4	TRBJ2-2	TGTGCCAGCAGTTTTGGCGGCGGGGAGCTGTTTTTT	CASSFGGGELFF
many	TRBD1	TRBV4-2	TRBJ1-6	TGTGCCAGCAGCCGCGACAGGGGCCAACTGAATTCACCCCTCCACTTT	CASSRDRGQLNSPLHF